This T cell receptor (beta chain) is from a study of T cell changes during pregnancy in multiple sclerosis. Produced via immunoSEQ multiplex PCR; TCRdb's table is partial and in-frame only. The sample has about 73,000 clones; 90% to 95% are singletons. CDR1 and CDR2 from the germline V gene are LGHNA and YSLEER. With 0 bases removed from V and 4 bases from J, the gap between germline ends came to 16 bases. The CDR3 length is 17 residues. The rearrangement uses TRBV4-3 and TRBJ1-3, with D possibly matching TRBD1 (5 bases). The sequence was collected from a female donor in good health, enrolled as a control in a pregnancy study. The specimen was peripheral blood, collected in the second trimester of pregnancy. The CDR3 reads CASSQDFGTGRGNTIYF. CDR3 nucleotides: TGCGCCAGCAGCCAAGATTTCGGGACCGGGAGGGGAAACACCATATATTTT.